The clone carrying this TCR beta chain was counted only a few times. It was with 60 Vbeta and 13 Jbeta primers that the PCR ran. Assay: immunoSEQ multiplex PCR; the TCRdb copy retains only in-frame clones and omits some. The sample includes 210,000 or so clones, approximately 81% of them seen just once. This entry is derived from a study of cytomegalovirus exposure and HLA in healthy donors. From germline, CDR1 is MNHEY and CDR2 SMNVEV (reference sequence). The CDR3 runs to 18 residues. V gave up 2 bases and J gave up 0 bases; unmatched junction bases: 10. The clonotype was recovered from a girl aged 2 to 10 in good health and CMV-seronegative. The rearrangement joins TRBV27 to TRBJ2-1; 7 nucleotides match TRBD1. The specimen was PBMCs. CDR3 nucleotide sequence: TGTGCCAGCAGTTTAGGGACAGCGCTCACCAGCTCCTACAATGAGCAGTTCTTC. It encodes CASSLGTALTSSYNEQFF.